This T cell receptor (beta chain) was found in a study of regulatory T cells listed by TCRdb under 2018. For the wider study: The study compared T-cell receptor beta repertoires of sorted regulatory, conventional CD4+ and CD8+ T cells in CD3G-deficient patients with those in healthy controls.

For this clone: Its antigen specificity is not known. Base qualities are not recorded, but no much larger clone differs from it by a single base.

What the authors observed across the whole study: Restricted unique TRB V-J pairs and skewed V and J gene usage were observed in patient repertoires, most markedly in regulatory T cells. Hydrophobic residues at CDR3 positions 6 and 7 were enriched in conventional CD4+ T cells from CD3G-deficient patients, suggesting more self-reactive specificities.

All CD3G-deficient patients had evidence of autoimmunity, which was more severe in two of the patients. At testing, patients were between 2 and 39 years old and showed lower naive and higher memory CD4+ and CD8+ T-cell proportions. CD4+ cells were FACS-sorted into CD25-high CD127-low regulatory T cells and CD25-low CD127-high conventional CD4+ T cells. The patient group comprised more than 5 individuals with CD3G deficiency. Patient samples and clinical data came from an international physician network spanning the United States, Europe and Asia. Peripheral blood mononuclear cells were isolated by Ficoll density separation. The multiplex PCR used 52 forward TRBV primers and 13 reverse TRBJ primers, with assay-based and computational corrections for amplification bias. Within the immunoSEQ assay, multiplex PCR amplified rearranged TRB loci from genomic DNA. TRB amplicons were sequenced using an Illumina HiSeq platform. On the study's bioinformatics: Custom algorithms error-filtered the raw sequences and aligned the raw sequences to reference gene sequences, after which the immunoSEQ online tools were used for analysis. Frequencies of productive and nonproductive TRB rearrangements were assessed among unique sequences as well as among total sequences. For TRB CDR3 positions 6 and 7, hydrophobicity together with amino acid composition served as the basis for assessing self-reactivity potential. Group comparisons used t tests, Mann-Whitney tests or two-way ANOVA run in Prism software. This immuneACCESS table, as held by TCRdb, lists in-frame sequences with V and J called but not all clones. Of the missing ones, under half trace to an unresolved V gene in checked studies; the others have no known cause. V, J and clone size are taken as reported in that table, and D and trimming were inferred from the DNA itself. The sample profile shows about 18,000 clones; around 83% of them were found once. Of the sample, about 8% falls within the top ten clones.

This receptor was taken from a person between 30 and 45 years old with CD3G deficiency. Material: conventional CD4+ T cells sorted from blood.

The CDR3 corresponds to CASSRDGTDTQYF. The sequence in DNA is TGTGCCAGCAGTAGGGACGGCACAGATACGCAGTATTTT. The chain uses TRBV7-9 and TRBJ2-3; the D call is tentative, TRBD1 or TRBD2, as each matches 5 bases. The CDR3, from cysteine to phenylalanine, totals 13 residues. Just CDR3 DNA is preserved here, 39 bases in frame from base 1. For CDR1 and CDR2, the germline V gene (reference sequence) lists SEHNR and FQNEAQ. V and J are truncated by 6 bases and 1 base respectively, leaving an intervening sequence of 8 bases.